The rows below give T cell receptor beta chains drawn from one sample of a study of T-cell memory formation after mild COVID-19. One entry per CDR3 protein results from TCRdb running MiXCR on the 5' RACE reads. Of about 450,000 distinct CDR3 sequences in the sample, 23% were seen once. Material: PBMCs or a T cell subset sorted from them (not recorded which). The source is an adult woman who had mild COVID-19 (a few samples of this study predate the infection). Cell type and time point are not known. CDR3s include the opening cysteine and the closing phenylalanine or tryptophan. The order of the fields is clone size, V gene, D gene, J gene, CDR3 DNA, CDR3 protein. D genes are given only for firm matches. The size field is filled for only some rows; it gives once, few, many or a size class.

few,TRBV12-3/TRBV12-4,.,TRBJ1-6,TGTGCCAGCAGTTTGGGACGGGCTCCACCCCTCCACTTT,CASSLGRAPPLHF
.,TRBV4-1,.,TRBJ2-3,TGCGCCAGCAGCCAAGCCCGGGGCACAGATACGCAGTATTTT,CASSQARGTDTQYF
.,TRBV6-2/TRBV6-3,.,TRBJ2-7,TGTGCCAGCAGCCTGTACCCCTTTGAGCAGTACTTC,CASSLYPFEQYF
.,TRBV6-5,TRBD2,TRBJ2-1,TGTGCCAGCAGTGGGGACCTAGCGGGTATGTCGGATGAGCAGTTCTTC,CASSGDLAGMSDEQFF
few,TRBV4-1,TRBD2,TRBJ2-5,TGCGCCAGCAGCCAAGAGCGGGGGGGAGAGACCCAGTACTTC,CASSQERGGETQYF
once,TRBV11-2,TRBD1,TRBJ2-3,TGTGCCAGCAGCTTCGGGGACAGGGTAGCCACAGATACGCAGTATTTT,CASSFGDRVATDTQYF
.,TRBV19,TRBD2,TRBJ2-7,TGTGCCAGTAGCCCCTTGGGGGGGGAGGTCTACGAGCAGTACTTC,CASSPLGGEVYEQYF
.,TRBV12-3/TRBV12-4,.,TRBJ2-3,TGTGCCAGCAGTTTAAGACAACGCACAGATACGCAGTATTTT,CASSLRQRTDTQYF
.,TRBV20-1,.,TRBJ2-3,TGCAGTGCTAGACTTCTTGGGCCCCCAGGTACGCAGTATTTT,CSARLLGPPGTQYF
few,TRBV27,.,TRBJ1-2,TGTGCCAGCAGCCTCTCCCTGGGGCGGTATGGCTACACCTTC,CASSLSLGRYGYTF
many,TRBV9,.,TRBJ2-7,TGTGCCAGCAGCGTAGATGGGACGGCCTACGAGCAGTACTTC,CASSVDGTAYEQYF
.,TRBV29-1,.,TRBJ1-2,TGCAGCGTTGAAAAGGACAGAGCTAACTATGGCTACACCTTC,CSVEKDRANYGYTF
.,TRBV7-9,.,TRBJ2-7,TGTGCCAGCAGCTCCCCCAGGACAGTCGAGCAGTACTTC,CASSSPRTVEQYF
few,TRBV24-1,TRBD1,TRBJ2-3,TGTGCCACCAGTGATTTGCCCCGGACAGGGAGCACAGATACGCAGTATTTT,CATSDLPRTGSTDTQYF
few,TRBV25-1,TRBD2,TRBJ2-3,TGTGCCAGCAGCGCCGGGACTAGCGGGGAGTTCACAGATACGCAGTATTTT,CASSAGTSGEFTDTQYF
.,TRBV20-1,.,TRBJ2-3,TGCAGTGCTAGAGGGAACGGGCGCACAGATACGCAGTATTTT,CSARGNGRTDTQYF
few,TRBV5-1,.,TRBJ2-3,TGCGCCAGCAGCTTGGGGGTGGCGCCTAGCACAGATACGCAGTATTTT,CASSLGVAPSTDTQYF
.,TRBV14,TRBD2,TRBJ2-1,TGTGCCAGCAGCGTATGGGGGCTAGCGGGGGCCCGAAATCAAAAGTTCTTC,CASSVWGLAGARNQKFF
.,TRBV28,.,TRBJ1-5,TGTGCCAGCAGTCCACTTGATGGGACTGCTAATCAGCCCCAGCATTTT,CASSPLDGTANQPQHF
.,TRBV18,TRBD2,TRBJ2-1,TGTGCCAGCTTAGGACTAGCGAACAATGAGCAGTTCTTC,CASLGLANNEQFF
few,TRBV10-3,TRBD2,TRBJ2-7,TGTGCCATCAGTGCTCGGGAGGCAGTTTACGAGCAGTACTTC,CAISAREAVYEQYF
.,TRBV29-1,.,TRBJ2-1,TGCAGCGTTTCTAATCCAGATTACAATGAGCAGTTCTTC,CSVSNPDYNEQFF
.,TRBV24-1,.,TRBJ1-1,TGTGCCACCAGTGCGCGGGACACTGAAGCTTTCTTT,CATSARDTEAFF
.,TRBV12-3/TRBV12-4,TRBD2,TRBJ2-3,TGTGCCAGCAGTTTAGTACTAGCGGGAGCTACGCAGTATTTT,CASSLVLAGATQYF
.,TRBV10-3,.,TRBJ2-1,TGTGCCATCAGTGACCAGGTATACGATGAGCAGTTCTTC,CAISDQVYDEQFF
once,TRBV25-1,TRBD1,TRBJ2-2,TGTGCCAGCAGGGATCGACAGGGTAACACCGGGGAGCTGTTTTTT,CASRDRQGNTGELFF
.,TRBV6-9,.,TRBJ2-5,TGTGCCAGCATCGAGAGGAACCAAGAGACCCAGTACTTC,CASIERNQETQYF
.,TRBV27,TRBD1,TRBJ1-2,TGTGCCAGCAGTCCAATTCCGGGACAGGGGGCTAACTATGGCTACACCTTC,CASSPIPGQGANYGYTF
.,TRBV9,.,TRBJ2-7,TGTGCCAGCAGCGTAGTGGACAGCCCCACCTACGAGCAGTACTTC,CASSVVDSPTYEQYF
few,TRBV20-1,.,TRBJ2-7,TGCAGTGCTAGAGTAGGGCACTCCTACGAGCAGTACTTC,CSARVGHSYEQYF
few,TRBV6-5,.,TRBJ2-3,TGTGCCAGCAGTTACTCAATCAGGGTAAAGGCAGATACGCAGTATTTT,CASSYSIRVKADTQYF
.,TRBV5-6,.,TRBJ2-1,TGTGCCAGCAGATTAGCGCGGAACTCCTACAATGAGCAGTTCTTC,CASRLARNSYNEQFF
few,TRBV24-1,.,TRBJ1-1,TGTGCCACCAGTGATTCGCGGACAGTGAACACTGAAGCTTTCTTT,CATSDSRTVNTEAFF
few,TRBV6-1,TRBD1,TRBJ1-2,TGTGCCAGCATTGGGACAGGGGGAGCGTATGGCTACACCTTC,CASIGTGGAYGYTF
.,TRBV2,TRBD1,TRBJ1-2,TGTGCCAGCAGATGGACAGGGGGCAACTATGGCTACACCTTC,CASRWTGGNYGYTF
.,TRBV11-2,.,TRBJ1-2,TGTGCCAGCAGCTTAGTGGGGGGCCCGTATGGCTACACCTTC,CASSLVGGPYGYTF
few,TRBV5-1,.,TRBJ2-5,TGCGCCAGCAGCTTCACAGGGGGGGAAGAGACCCAGTACTTC,CASSFTGGEETQYF
.,TRBV20-1,.,TRBJ2-1,TGCAGTGCTCCCATTCACAATGAGCAGTTCTTC,CSAPIHNEQFF
.,TRBV2,.,TRBJ2-3,TGTGCCAGCAGTGATAAGGGGGTGGATACGCAGTATTTT,CASSDKGVDTQYF
.,TRBV28,.,TRBJ2-2,TGTGCCAGCAGTTATGGGAGCCTGAACACCGGGGAGCTGTTTTTT,CASSYGSLNTGELFF
.,TRBV9,.,TRBJ1-2,TGTGCCAGCAGCAACCCCGACACCGCCTATGGCTACACCTTC,CASSNPDTAYGYTF
many,TRBV15,.,TRBJ2-7,TGTGCCACCAGCATCGACAGGTACGAGCAGTACTTC,CATSIDRYEQYF
.,TRBV20-1,TRBD1,TRBJ1-2,TGCAGTGCAGGGACAGGATGGGACTACACCTTC,CSAGTGWDYTF
.,TRBV11-3,.,TRBJ2-7,TGTGCCAGCAGCCCTGAGGGGAGAGAGCAGTACTTC,CASSPEGREQYF
.,TRBV24-1,TRBD1,TRBJ1-1,TGTGCCACGAGGACAGGGAACACTGAAGCTTTCTTT,CATRTGNTEAFF
few,TRBV9,TRBD1,TRBJ2-1,TGTGCCAGCAGCGAGGGGACAGTGCCCAATGAGCAGTTCTTC,CASSEGTVPNEQFF
.,TRBV20-1,TRBD1,TRBJ1-4,TGCAGTGCTCGCGACGGACAGGGGAATGAAAAACTGTTTTTT,CSARDGQGNEKLFF